What follows are 18 T cell receptor beta chains derived from one specimen sequenced in a study of breast tumors, draining lymph nodes, adjacent tissues. One entry per CDR3 protein, called by TCRdb with MiXCR from the multiplex PCR reads. The sample has 270,000 or so distinct CDR3 sequences; under 35% are singletons. The lymph nodes were axillary draining lymph nodes from breast cancer patients. The specimen sequenced was axillary lymph node tissue. The receptors were gathered from a female donor with breast cancer. Some clones in this sample may be carry-over from other donors' samples.

V usage is TRBV6-2 or TRBV6-3 and J usage is TRBJ1-2; perhaps TRBD1 as D (5 bases). There are 14 residues in the CDR3. The ends were cut back, 2 bases at V and 4 bases at J, with 11 bases in the middle. Germline CDR1 is MNHEY and CDR2 is SVGEGT. CDR3 in amino acids: CASSYPRQSYGYTF. The CDR3 nucleotides are TGTGCCAGCAGTTACCCCCGACAGTCCTATGGCTACACCTTC.

This clonotype showed up many times. The V and J genes are TRBV10-3 and TRBJ2-1; TRBD2 is a possible D gene (6 bases). The CDR3 is 14 residues long. V shed 3 bases and J shed 8 bases, with 14 bases lying between them. Germline assignment: CDR1 ENHRY and CDR2 SYGVKD. Here the CDR3 reads CAISDGVRRDEQFF. CDR3 nucleotides: TGTGCCATCAGTGACGGGGTGAGGAGGGATGAGCAGTTCTTC.

V and J are TRBV25-1 and TRBJ2-5; TRBD1 is a possible D gene (6 bases). This CDR3 region has 14 residues. Germline CDR1 and CDR2: MGHDK and SYGVNS. Deletions cut 1 base from V and 5 bases from J, with 11 bases between. The CDR3 loop reads CASSESRGSETQYF. In DNA form, the CDR3 reads TGTGCCAGCAGTGAATCAAGGGGGTCCGAGACCCAGTACTTC.

The V call is TRBV5-6, the J call TRBJ2-1, with 7 bases matching TRBD2. Germline CDR1 SGHDT, CDR2 YYEEEE. J was trimmed by 9 bases and V by 0 bases; bases with no gene match: 6. CDR3 length: 14 amino acids. CDR3 sequence reads: CASSLDAGAGEQFF. For the CDR3, the DNA is TGTGCCAGCAGCTTGGATGCGGGAGCAGGTGAGCAGTTCTTC.

The sample holds many counts of this clonotype. The chain links TRBV2 to TRBJ1-2, with 8 bases aligning to TRBD1. The junction had 13 bases not matched to a gene; V was cut back by 6 bases and J by 1 base. The germline V gene encodes CDR1 SNHLY and CDR2 FYNNEI. CDR3 length: 17 amino acids. For the CDR3, the DNA is TGTGCCAGCAGCGGCCGGGACAGGACGCCTCATAACTATGGCTACACCTTC. Translating gives CASSGRDRTPHNYGYTF. The full variable domain, with the rest looked up from reference TRBV2 and TRBJ1-2, is EPEVTQTPSHQVTQMGQEVILRCVPISNHLYFYWYRQILGQKVEFLVSFYNNEISEKSEIFDDQFSVERPDGSNFTLKIRSTKLEDSAMYFCASSGRDRTPHNYGYTFGSGTRLTVV.

In its sample, this clonotype was seen many times. V gene TRBV5-6 combines with J gene TRBJ1-6; D might be TRBD1 (6 bases). V was clipped by 4 bases and J by 8 bases, with 16 bases between them. Germline CDR1 reads SGHDT; CDR2 reads YYEEEE. The CDR3 has 15 amino acids. CDR3 sequence (DNA): TGTGCCAGCAGCCCCGGCGGGGGGCGCGATTCACCCCTCCACTTT. It translates to CASSPGGGRDSPLHF. Based on the CDR3 plus reference TRBV5-6 and TRBJ1-6, the full variable domain is DAGVTQSPTHLIKTRGQQVTLRCSPKSGHDTVSWYQQALGQGPQFIFQYYEEEERQRGNFPDRFSGHQFPNYSSELNVNALLLGDSALYLCASSPGGGRDSPLHFGNGTRLTVT.

This clonotype was counted at least ten times. This chain joins TRBV5-6 and TRBJ2-7; 8 positions match TRBD1. CDR3 length equals 14 residues. V was clipped by 4 bases and J by 2 bases; unmatched bases: 5. Germline V gene data show CDR1 as SGHDT and CDR2 as YYEEEE. The CDR3 here is CASSRDRGPYEQYF. Written as DNA, the CDR3 is TGTGCCAGCAGCCGTGACAGGGGACCCTACGAGCAGTACTTC. Full variable domain (rest looked up from reference TRBV5-6 and TRBJ2-7): DAGVTQSPTHLIKTRGQQVTLRCSPKSGHDTVSWYQQALGQGPQFIFQYYEEEERQRGNFPDRFSGHQFPNYSSELNVNALLLGDSALYLCASSRDRGPYEQYFGPGTRLTVT.

This clonotype was seen a few times. With a much larger clone just one base away, this may be a read error. V usage is TRBV9 and J usage is TRBJ2-5, with 7 bases that match TRBD2. CDR3 size: 14 residues. CDR1 SGDLS and CDR2 YYNGEE come from the germline V gene. CDR3: CASSVAGAGETQSF. The CDR3 DNA sequence: TGTGCCAGCAGCGTAGCCGGGGCGGGGGAGACCCAGTCCTTC.

This clonotype was observed many times. The rearrangement uses TRBV12-3 or TRBV12-4 and TRBJ2-3; TRBD1 might be the D (6 bases). CDR3 length equals 13 residues. V was clipped by 1 base and J by 10 bases, with 12 bases between them. The CDR3 region is CASSLGGGHAQYF. As DNA, the CDR3 is TGTGCCAGCAGTTTAGGTGGGGGCCATGCGCAGTATTTT.

This clonotype was observed at least ten times. V gene TRBV11-1 combines with J gene TRBJ2-1; 11 bases map to TRBD2. With V trimmed by 5 bases and J by 4 bases, 16 bases remained unmatched. The CDR3 consists of 19 residues. Germline V gene data show CDR1 as SGHAT and CDR2 as FQDESV (reference sequence). The CDR3 DNA reads TGTGCCAGCAGCAAACACGCAGGACTAGCGGGTCAACCATACAATGAGCAGTTCTTC. Its translation: CASSKHAGLAGQPYNEQFF.

As for this clonotype: A junction end diverges from the germline sequence, so it may reflect a read error. The J gene is TRBJ2-1, the V gene TRBV4-1; the D is unclear. Looked up from germline, CDR1 is MGHRA and CDR2 is YSYEKL. The CDR3 extends over 15 amino acids. This CDR3 is CVSSQEGFQSDEQFF. CDR3 DNA sequence: TGCGTCAGCAGCCAAGAAGGCTTCCAGTCCGATGAGCAGTTCTTC.

This clonotype was seen many times. This chain links TRBV19 with TRBJ1-2; no reliable D call. This CDR3 spans 13 amino acids. V was cut by 1 base and J by 6 bases, with 9 bases left in between. The V gene's germline CDR1 is LNHDA and CDR2 SQIVND (reference sequence). The CDR3 nucleotides are TGTGCCAGTAGTATAGGATGGCAGAATGGCTACACCTTC. Translating gives CASSIGWQNGYTF.

This clonotype was observed many times. The chain combines TRBV15 with TRBJ1-3, with unresolved D. This CDR3 contains 16 residues. CDR1 and CDR2 (germline): LNHNV, YYDKDF (reference sequence). Trimming took off 3 bases at V and 0 bases at J, with 12 bases between the two ends. The CDR3 sequence: CATSSGTANSGNTIYF. DNA of the CDR3: TGTGCCACCAGCAGCGGCACAGCGAACTCTGGAAACACCATATATTTT.

This clonotype was found many times. The rearrangement uses TRBV12-5 and TRBJ2-1; D is uncertain. V was pared by 0 bases and J by 6 bases, with 12 bases between. This CDR3 is built from 15 residues. In germline, CDR1 is LGHNT, CDR2 FRNRAP. The CDR3 region has the DNA TGTGCTAGTGGTTTGGTACGAGGACGAGGCAATGAGCAGTTCTTC. Amino acid sequence: CASGLVRGRGNEQFF. Filled out from reference TRBV12-5 and TRBJ2-1, the complete variable domain reads DARVTQTPRHKVTEMGQEVTMRCQPILGHNTVFWYRQTMMQGLELLAYFRNRAPLDDSGMPKDRFSAEMPDATLATLKIQPSEPRDSAVYFCASGLVRGRGNEQFFGPGTRLTVL.

This clonotype has ten or more counts. This sequence joins TRBV19 and TRBJ2-5; 8 bases are shared with TRBD2. From germline, CDR1 is LNHDA and CDR2 SQIVND (reference sequence). There are 12 residues in the CDR3. V shed 8 bases and J 5 bases; nucleotides not matched to a gene: 4. In nucleotides, the CDR3 is TGTGCCAGTCGGGGGGGAGGCGAGACCCAGTACTTC. Translation gives CASRGGGETQYF.

This rearrangement joins TRBV2 to TRBJ2-1; D gene uncertain. Trimming took off 9 bases at V and 8 bases at J, with 20 bases between the two ends. Germline lookup yields CDR1 SNHLY and CDR2 FYNNEI. The CDR3 is made up of 14 amino acids. The CDR3 protein is CARRAPAPTHEQFF. The CDR3, as DNA: TGTGCCAGAAGGGCGCCCGCGCCCACTCATGAGCAGTTCTTC.

A few counts support this clonotype. This chain uses TRBV18 with TRBJ2-7; 9 nucleotides agree with TRBD1. With 8 bases clipped from V and 3 bases from J, the junction kept 2 bases outside the gene matches. Germline-derived CDR1 and CDR2 are KGHSH and LQKENI. This CDR3 region has 12 residues. CDR3 sequence (DNA): TGTGCCAGCAAGGACAGGGGCTACGAGCAGTACTTC. Translating it yields CASKDRGYEQYF.

This clonotype was found many times. V and J are TRBV9 and TRBJ2-1; the D gene could be TRBD1 or TRBD2 (6 bases each). The V gene's germline CDR1 is SGDLS and CDR2 YYNGEE. V gave up 3 bases and J gave up 4 bases, with 14 bases separating them. CDR3 length: 15 residues. This CDR3 is CASSGLKGGYNEQFF. The CDR3 nucleotides are TGTGCCAGCAGCGGACTCAAGGGGGGATACAATGAGCAGTTCTTC. The whole variable domain, remainder taken from reference TRBV9 and TRBJ2-1, is DSGVTQTPKHLITATGQRVTLRCSPRSGDLSVYWYQQSLDQGLQFLIQYYNGEERAKGNILERFSAQQFPDLHSELNLSSLELGDSALYFCASSGLKGGYNEQFFGPGTRLTVL.